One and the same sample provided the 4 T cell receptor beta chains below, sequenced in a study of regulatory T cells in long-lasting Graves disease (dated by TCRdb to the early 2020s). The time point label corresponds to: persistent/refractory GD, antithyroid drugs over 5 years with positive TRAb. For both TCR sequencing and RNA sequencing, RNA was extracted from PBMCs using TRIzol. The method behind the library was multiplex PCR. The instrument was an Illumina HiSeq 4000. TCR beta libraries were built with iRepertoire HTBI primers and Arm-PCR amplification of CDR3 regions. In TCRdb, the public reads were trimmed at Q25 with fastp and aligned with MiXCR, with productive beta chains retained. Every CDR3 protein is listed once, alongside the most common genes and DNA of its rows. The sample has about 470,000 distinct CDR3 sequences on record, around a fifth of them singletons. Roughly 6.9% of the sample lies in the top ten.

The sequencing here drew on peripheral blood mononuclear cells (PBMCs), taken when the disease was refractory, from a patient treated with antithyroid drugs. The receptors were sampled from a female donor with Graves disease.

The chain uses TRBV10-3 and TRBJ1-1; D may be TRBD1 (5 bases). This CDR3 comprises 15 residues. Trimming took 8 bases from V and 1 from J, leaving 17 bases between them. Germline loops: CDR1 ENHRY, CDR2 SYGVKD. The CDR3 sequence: CAIGAGSGKNTEAFF. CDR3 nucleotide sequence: TGTGCCATCGGGGCGGGTTCAGGGAAGAACACTGAAGCTTTCTTT.

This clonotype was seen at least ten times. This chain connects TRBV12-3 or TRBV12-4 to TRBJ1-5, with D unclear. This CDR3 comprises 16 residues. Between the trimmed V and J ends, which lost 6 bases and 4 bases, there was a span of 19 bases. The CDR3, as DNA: TGTGCCAGCAGCCCCGGACCGGGGAGACATAATCAGCCCCAGCATTTT. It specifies CASSPGPGRHNQPQHF.

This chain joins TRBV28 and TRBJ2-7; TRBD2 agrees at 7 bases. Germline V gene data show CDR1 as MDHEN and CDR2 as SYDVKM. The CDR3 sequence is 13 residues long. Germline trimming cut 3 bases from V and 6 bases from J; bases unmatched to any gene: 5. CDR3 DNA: TGTGCCAGCAGTTTGCGGGGGATAGCCGAGCAGTACTTC. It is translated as CASSLRGIAEQYF.

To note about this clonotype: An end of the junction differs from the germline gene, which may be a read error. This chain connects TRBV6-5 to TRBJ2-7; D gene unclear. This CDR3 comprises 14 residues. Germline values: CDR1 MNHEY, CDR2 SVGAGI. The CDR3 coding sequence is TGTGCCAGCAGTTACCTCGGGCCGGGCTACGGGCAGTACTTC. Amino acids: CASSYLGPGYGQYF.